The source of this T cell receptor beta chain is a study of cytomegalovirus exposure and HLA in healthy donors. A multiplex PCR was run with 60 Vbeta primers and 13 Jbeta primers. Produced via immunoSEQ multiplex PCR; TCRdb's table is partial and in-frame only. The sample shows some 190,000 clones, more than 70% of them seen only once. The receptor comes from a girl aged 5 to 17 in good health and CMV-seropositive. The sample comprised PBMCs.

The CDR3 spells CASSVNLEGTEAFF. The CDR3 region has the DNA TGTGCCAGCAGTGTAAATCTGGAGGGGACTGAAGCTTTCTTT. The rearrangement uses TRBV2 and TRBJ1-1, with D tentatively TRBD1 (5 bases). From germline, CDR1 is SNHLY and CDR2 FYNNEI. CDR3 length equals 14 residues. V dropped 4 bases and J dropped 5 bases, with 14 bases sitting between them.